This TCR beta chain was found in a study of CD8+ T cells in alopecia areata. Extraction of RNA preceded its reverse transcription into cDNA, which served as the sequencing template. Generated by immunoSEQ multiplex PCR, the TCRdb table keeps only in-frame clones and is missing some. Among roughly 110,000 clones listed, around 83% were seen once. Treatment indicated: oral pan-JAK inhibitor, 5-10 mg twice daily. Details on this clone: The antigen is undetermined.

Study-wide results and limits: Persistence in scalp and blood during tofacitinib was observed for many expanded lesional clones. Scalp clonality, along with expanded CD8+ clones among the top 100, was significantly decreased by tofacitinib.

Material: CD8+ T cells sorted from blood, obtained at week 24, from a patient treated with tofacitinib. This receptor was identified in a human donor with alopecia areata.

CDR3 DNA sequence: TGTGCCAGCAGCTTACGTAGAACAGAGACCCAGTACTTC. Its translation: CASSLRRTETQYF. The chain joins TRBV7-8 to TRBJ2-5; unclear D gene. Germline V gene lookup returns CDR1 SGHVS and CDR2 FQNEAQ. This CDR3 is built from 13 residues. V lost 2 bases, J lost 4 bases, and 8 bases lay in between.